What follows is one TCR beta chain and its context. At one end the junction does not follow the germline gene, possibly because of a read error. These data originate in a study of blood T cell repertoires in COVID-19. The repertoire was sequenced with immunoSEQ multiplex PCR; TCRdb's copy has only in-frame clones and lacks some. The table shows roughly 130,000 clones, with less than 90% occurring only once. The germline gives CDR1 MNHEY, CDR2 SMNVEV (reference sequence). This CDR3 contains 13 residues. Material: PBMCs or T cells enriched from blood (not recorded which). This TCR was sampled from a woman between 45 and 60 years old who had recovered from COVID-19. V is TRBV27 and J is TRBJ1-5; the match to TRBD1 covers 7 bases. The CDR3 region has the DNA TGTGCCAGCGGTTTACAGGGGTCTCAGCCCCAGCATTTT. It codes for CASGLQGSQPQHF.